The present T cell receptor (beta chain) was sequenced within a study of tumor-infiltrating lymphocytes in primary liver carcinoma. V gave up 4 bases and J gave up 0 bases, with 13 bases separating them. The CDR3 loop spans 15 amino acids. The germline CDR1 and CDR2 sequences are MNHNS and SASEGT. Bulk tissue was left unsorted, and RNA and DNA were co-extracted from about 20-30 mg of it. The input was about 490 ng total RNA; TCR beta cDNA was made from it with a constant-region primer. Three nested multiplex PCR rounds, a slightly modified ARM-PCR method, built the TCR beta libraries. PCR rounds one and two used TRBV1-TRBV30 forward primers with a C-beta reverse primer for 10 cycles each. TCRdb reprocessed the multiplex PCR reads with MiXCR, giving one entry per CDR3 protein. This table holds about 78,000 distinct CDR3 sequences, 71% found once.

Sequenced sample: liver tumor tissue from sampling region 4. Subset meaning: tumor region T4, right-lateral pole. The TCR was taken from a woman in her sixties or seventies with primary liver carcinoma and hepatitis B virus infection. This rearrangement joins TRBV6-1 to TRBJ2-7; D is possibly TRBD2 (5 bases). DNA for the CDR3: TGTGCCAGCAGTGCTCCGGGGAGAGCCTCCTACGAGCAGTACTTC. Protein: CASSAPGRASYEQYF.